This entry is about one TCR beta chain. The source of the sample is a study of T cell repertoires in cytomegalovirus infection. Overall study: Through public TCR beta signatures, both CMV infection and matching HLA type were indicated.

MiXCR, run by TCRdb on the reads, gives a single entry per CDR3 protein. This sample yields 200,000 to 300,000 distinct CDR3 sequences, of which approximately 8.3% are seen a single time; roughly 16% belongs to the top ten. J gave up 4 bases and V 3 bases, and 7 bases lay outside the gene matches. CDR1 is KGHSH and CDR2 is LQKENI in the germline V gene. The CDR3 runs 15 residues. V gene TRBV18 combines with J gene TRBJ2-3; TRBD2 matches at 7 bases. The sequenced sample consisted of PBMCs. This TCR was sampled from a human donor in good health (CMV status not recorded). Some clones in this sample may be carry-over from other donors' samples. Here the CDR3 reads CASSPTRGSADTQYF. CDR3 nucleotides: TGTGCCAGCTCACCCACCCGCGGGAGCGCAGATACGCAGTATTTT.